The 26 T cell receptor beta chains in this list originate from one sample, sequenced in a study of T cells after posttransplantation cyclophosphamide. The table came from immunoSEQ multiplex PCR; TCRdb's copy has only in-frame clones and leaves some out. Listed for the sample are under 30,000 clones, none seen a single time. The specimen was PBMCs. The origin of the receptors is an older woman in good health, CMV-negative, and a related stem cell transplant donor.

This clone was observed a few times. The CDR3 spells CSAETGRYGYTF. Here the CDR3 DNA reads TGCAGCGCAGAGACAGGGAGATATGGCTACACCTTC. The rearrangement uses TRBV29-1 and TRBJ1-2; the match to TRBD1 covers 7 bases. CDR1 and CDR2 (germline): SQVTM, ANQGSEA. Trimming cost V 7 bases and J 5 bases; bases outside gene matches: 7. This CDR3 is built from 12 residues. Filled out from reference TRBV29-1 and TRBJ1-2, the complete variable domain reads SAVISQKPSRDICQRGTSLTIQCQVDSQVTMMFWYRQQPGQSLTLIATANQGSEATYESGFVIDKFPISRPNLTFSTLTVSNMSPEDSSIYLCSAETGRYGYTFGSGTRLTVV.

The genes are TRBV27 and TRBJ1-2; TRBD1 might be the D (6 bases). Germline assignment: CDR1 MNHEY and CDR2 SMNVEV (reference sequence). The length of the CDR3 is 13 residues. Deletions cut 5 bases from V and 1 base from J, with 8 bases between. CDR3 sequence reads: CASSRTVNYGYTF. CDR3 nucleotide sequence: TGTGCCAGCAGTCGGACAGTTAACTATGGCTACACCTTC.

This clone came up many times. The DNA of the CDR3 is TGTGCCAGCAGCCGAGGGGTGGGGGGTGGCACTGAAGCTTTCTTT. This translates into CASSRGVGGGTEAFF. This chain links TRBV7-2 with TRBJ1-1, with D perhaps matching TRBD1 (5 bases). Trimming took 5 bases from V and 4 from J, leaving 17 bases between them. The CDR3 consists of 15 residues. Germline CDR1 SGHTA, CDR2 FQGNSA. Combining the CDR3 with reference TRBV7-2 and TRBJ1-1 gives the whole variable domain GAGVSQSPSNKVTEKGKDVELRCDPISGHTALYWYRQSLGQGLEFLIYFQGNSAPDKSGLPSDRFSAERTGGSVSTLTIQRTQQEDSAVYLCASSRGVGGGTEAFFGQGTRLTVV.

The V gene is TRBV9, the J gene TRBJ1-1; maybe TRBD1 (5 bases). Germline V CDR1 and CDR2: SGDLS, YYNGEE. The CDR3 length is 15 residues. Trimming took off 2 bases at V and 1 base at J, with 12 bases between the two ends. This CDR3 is CASSVDPGKNTEAFF. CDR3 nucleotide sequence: TGTGCCAGCAGCGTTGATCCAGGGAAGAACACTGAAGCTTTCTTT. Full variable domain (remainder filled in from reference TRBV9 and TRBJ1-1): DSGVTQTPKHLITATGQRVTLRCSPRSGDLSVYWYQQSLDQGLQFLIQYYNGEERAKGNILERFSAQQFPDLHSELNLSSLELGDSALYFCASSVDPGKNTEAFFGQGTRLTVV.

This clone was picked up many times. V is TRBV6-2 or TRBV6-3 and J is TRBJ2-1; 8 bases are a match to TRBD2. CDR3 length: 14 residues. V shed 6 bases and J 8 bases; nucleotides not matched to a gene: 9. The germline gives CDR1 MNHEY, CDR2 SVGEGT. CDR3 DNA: TGTGCCAGCAGCCTAGCGGGTAGGATCGATGAGCAGTTCTTC. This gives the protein CASSLAGRIDEQFF.

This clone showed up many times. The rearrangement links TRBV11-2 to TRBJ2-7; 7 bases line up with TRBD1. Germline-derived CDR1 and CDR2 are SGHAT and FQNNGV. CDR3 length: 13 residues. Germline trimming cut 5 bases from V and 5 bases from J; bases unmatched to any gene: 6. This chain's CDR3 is CASSQDRVHEQYF. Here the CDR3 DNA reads TGTGCCAGCAGCCAAGACAGGGTGCACGAGCAGTACTTC.

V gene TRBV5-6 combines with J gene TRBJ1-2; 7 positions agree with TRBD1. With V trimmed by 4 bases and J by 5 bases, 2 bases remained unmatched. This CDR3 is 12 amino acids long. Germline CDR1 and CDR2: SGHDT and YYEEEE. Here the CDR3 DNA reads TGTGCCAGCAGCCGGACAGGATATGGCTACACCTTC. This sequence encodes CASSRTGYGYTF.

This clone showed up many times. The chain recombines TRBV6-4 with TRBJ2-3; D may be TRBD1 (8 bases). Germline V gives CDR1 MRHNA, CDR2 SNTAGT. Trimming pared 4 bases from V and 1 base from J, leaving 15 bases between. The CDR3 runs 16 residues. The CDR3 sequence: CASSGRTGRGTDTQYF. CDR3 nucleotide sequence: TGTGCCAGCAGTGGCCGGACAGGGAGGGGCACAGATACGCAGTATTTT.

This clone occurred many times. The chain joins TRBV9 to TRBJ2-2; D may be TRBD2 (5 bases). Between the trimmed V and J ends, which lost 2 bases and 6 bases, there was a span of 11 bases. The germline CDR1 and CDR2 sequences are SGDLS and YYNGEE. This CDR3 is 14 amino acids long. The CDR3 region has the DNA TGTGCCAGCAGCGTCCTCGGGGTCGCCGGGGAGCTGTTTTTT. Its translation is CASSVLGVAGELFF.

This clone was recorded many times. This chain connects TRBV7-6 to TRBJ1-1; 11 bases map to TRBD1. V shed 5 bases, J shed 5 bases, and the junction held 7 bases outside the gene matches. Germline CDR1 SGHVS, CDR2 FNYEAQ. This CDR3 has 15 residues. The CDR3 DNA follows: TGTGCCAGCAGCCGGGGGACAGGGGGAGGTACTGAAGCTTTCTTT. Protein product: CASSRGTGGGTEAFF.

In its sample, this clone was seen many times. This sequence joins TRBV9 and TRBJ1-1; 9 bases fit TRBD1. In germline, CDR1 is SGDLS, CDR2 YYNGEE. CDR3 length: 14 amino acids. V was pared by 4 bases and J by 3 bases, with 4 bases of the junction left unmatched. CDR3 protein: CASSPRTGDTEAFF. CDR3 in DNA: TGTGCCAGCAGCCCGCGGACAGGGGACACTGAAGCTTTCTTT. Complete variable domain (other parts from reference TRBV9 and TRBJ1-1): DSGVTQTPKHLITATGQRVTLRCSPRSGDLSVYWYQQSLDQGLQFLIQYYNGEERAKGNILERFSAQQFPDLHSELNLSSLELGDSALYFCASSPRTGDTEAFFGQGTRLTVV.

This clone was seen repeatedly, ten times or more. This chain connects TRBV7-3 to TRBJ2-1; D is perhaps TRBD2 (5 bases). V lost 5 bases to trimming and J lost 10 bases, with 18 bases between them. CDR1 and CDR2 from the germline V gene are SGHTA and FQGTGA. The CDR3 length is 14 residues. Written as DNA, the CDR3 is TGTGCCAGCAGCATGAGCGGAGGTAAACTGGAGCAGTTCTTC. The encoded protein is CASSMSGGKLEQFF.

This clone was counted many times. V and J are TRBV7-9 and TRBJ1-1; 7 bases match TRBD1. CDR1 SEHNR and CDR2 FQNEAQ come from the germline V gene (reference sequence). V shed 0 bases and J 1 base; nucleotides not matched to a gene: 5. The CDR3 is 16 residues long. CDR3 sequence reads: CASSLAWDSPNTEAFF. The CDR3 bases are TGTGCCAGCAGCTTAGCGTGGGACAGTCCGAACACTGAAGCTTTCTTT. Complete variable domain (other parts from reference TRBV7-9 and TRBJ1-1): DTGVSQNPRHKITKRGQNVTFRCDPISEHNRLYWYRQTLGQGPEFLTYFQNEAQLEKSRLLSDRFSAERPKGSFSTLEIQRTEQGDSAMYLCASSLAWDSPNTEAFFGQGTRLTVV.

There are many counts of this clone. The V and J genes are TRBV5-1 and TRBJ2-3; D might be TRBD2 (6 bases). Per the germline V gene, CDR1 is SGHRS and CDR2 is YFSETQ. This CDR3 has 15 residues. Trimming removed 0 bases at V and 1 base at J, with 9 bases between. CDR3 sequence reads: CASSLDGGGTDTQYF. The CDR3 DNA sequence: TGCGCCAGCAGCTTGGACGGGGGAGGCACAGATACGCAGTATTTT.

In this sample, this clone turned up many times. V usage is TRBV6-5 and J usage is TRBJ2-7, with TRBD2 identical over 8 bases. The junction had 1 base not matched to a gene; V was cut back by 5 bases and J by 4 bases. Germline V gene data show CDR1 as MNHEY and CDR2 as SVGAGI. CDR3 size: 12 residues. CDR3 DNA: TGTGCCAGCAGTCGGGGGGGGTACGAGCAGTACTTC. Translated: CASSRGGYEQYF.

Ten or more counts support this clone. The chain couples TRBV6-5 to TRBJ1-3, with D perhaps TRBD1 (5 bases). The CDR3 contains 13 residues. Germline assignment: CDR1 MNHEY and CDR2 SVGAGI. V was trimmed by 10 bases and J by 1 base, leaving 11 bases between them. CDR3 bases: TGTGCCACCCAGGGCATATCTGGAAACACCATATATTTT. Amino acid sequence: CATQGISGNTIYF.

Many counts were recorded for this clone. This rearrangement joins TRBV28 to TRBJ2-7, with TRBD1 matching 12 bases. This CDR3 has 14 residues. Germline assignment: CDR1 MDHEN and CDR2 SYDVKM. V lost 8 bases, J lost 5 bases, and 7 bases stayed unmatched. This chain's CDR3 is CASGGTGGADEQYF. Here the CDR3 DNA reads TGTGCCAGCGGGGGGACAGGGGGCGCAGACGAGCAGTACTTC.

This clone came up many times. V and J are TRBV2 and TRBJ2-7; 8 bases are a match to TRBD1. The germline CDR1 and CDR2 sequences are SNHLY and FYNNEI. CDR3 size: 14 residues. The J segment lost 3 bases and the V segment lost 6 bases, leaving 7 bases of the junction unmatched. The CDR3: CASRDRDLLYEQYF. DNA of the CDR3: TGTGCCAGCAGGGACAGGGACCTACTCTACGAGCAGTACTTC.

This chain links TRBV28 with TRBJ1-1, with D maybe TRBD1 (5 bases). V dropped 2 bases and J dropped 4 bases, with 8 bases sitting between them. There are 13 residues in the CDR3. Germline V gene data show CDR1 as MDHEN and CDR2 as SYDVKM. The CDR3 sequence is CASSLAGSTEAFF. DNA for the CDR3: TGTGCCAGCAGTTTAGCAGGGTCCACTGAAGCTTTCTTT.

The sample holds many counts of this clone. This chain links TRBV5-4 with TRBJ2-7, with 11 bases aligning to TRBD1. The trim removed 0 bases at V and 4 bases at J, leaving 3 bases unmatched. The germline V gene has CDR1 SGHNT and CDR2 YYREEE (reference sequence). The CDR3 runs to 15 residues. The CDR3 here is CASSLAGTGGYEQYF. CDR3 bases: TGTGCCAGCAGCTTGGCTGGGACAGGGGGTTACGAGCAGTACTTC.

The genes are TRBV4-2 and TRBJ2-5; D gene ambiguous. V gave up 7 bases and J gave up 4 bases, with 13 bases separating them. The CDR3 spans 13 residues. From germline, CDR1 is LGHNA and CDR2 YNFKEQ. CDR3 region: CASNQRRGETQYF. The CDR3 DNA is TGTGCCAGCAACCAGCGCCGCGGAGAGACCCAGTACTTC.

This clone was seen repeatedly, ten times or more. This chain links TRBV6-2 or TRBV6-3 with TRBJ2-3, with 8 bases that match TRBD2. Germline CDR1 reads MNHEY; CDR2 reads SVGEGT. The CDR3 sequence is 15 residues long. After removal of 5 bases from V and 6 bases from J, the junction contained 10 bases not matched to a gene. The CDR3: CASSRGTSGVDTQYF. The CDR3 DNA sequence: TGTGCCAGCAGTCGCGGGACTAGTGGCGTTGATACGCAGTATTTT.

The CDR3: CASSFLGQASYGYTF. The CDR3 nucleotides read TGTGCCAGCAGCTTCCTTGGACAGGCTTCGTATGGCTACACCTTC. The rearrangement joins TRBV7-8 to TRBJ1-2, with 7 nucleotides matching TRBD1. J lost 5 bases, V lost 3 bases, and 9 bases had no gene match. The CDR3 has 15 amino acids. Germline V gene data show CDR1 as SGHVS and CDR2 as FQNEAQ.

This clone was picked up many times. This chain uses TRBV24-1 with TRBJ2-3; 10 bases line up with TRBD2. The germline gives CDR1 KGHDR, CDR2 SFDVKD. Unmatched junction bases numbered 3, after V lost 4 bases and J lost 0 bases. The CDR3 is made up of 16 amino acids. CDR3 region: CATSDWTSGSTDTQYF. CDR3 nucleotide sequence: TGTGCCACCAGTGACTGGACTAGCGGTAGCACAGATACGCAGTATTTT.

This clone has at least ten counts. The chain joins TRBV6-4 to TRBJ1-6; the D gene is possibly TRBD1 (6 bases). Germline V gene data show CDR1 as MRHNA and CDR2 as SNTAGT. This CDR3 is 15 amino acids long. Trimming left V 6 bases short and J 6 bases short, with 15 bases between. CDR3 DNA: TGTGCCAGCAGCCCCGGACAGTCTTCTAATTCACCCCTCCACTTT. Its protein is CASSPGQSSNSPLHF.

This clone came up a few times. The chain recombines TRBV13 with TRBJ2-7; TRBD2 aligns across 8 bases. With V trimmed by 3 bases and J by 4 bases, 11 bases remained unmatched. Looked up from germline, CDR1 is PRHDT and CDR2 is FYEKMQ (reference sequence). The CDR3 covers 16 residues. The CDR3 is CASSFTRGGLVYEQYF. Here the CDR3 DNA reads TGTGCCAGCAGCTTTACACGGGGGGGACTGGTTTACGAGCAGTACTTC.